This T cell receptor (beta chain) emerged from a study of T cells in Graves' hyperthyroidism and ophthalmopathy. Using RNA transcripts as the source, TCR beta CDR3 regions were amplified. TCR CDR3 underwent first-round RT-PCR with the HTBI primer set. TCRdb processed the multiplex PCR reads anew with MiXCR; each CDR3 protein has one entry. The table records hundreds of thousands of distinct CDR3 sequences, about 19% of them present only once. The study excluded patients with uncontrolled infection, other autoimmune disease, pregnancy or lactation. A roughly 9.3 ml volume of fresh peripheral blood provided the PBMCs. This CDR3 has 13 amino acids. Trimming left V 9 bases short and J 4 bases short, with 14 bases between. Germline loops: CDR1 KGHDR, CDR2 SFDVKD.

The gene calls are TRBV24-1 and TRBJ1-2, with D hard to call. Specimen: blood. This sequence was found in a woman under 30 with Graves' hyperthyroidism. Here the CDR3 DNA reads TGTGCCACCCAGGAAAGAGTGGGCTATGGCTACACCTTC. It specifies CATQERVGYGYTF.